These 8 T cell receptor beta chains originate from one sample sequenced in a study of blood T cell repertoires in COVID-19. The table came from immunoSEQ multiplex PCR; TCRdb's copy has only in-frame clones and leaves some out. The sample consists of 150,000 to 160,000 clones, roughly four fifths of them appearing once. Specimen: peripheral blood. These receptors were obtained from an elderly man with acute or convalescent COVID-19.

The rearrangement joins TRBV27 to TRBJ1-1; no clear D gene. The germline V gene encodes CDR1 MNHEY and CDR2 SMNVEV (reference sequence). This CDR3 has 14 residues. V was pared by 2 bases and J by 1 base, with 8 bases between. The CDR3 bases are TGTGCCAGCAGTTTAATCGCGGGGAACACTGAAGCTTTCTTT. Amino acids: CASSLIAGNTEAFF.

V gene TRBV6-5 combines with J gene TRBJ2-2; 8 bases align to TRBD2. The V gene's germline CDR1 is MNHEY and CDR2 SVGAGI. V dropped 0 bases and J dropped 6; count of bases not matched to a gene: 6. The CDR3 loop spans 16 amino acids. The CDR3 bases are TGTGCCAGCAGTTACTCGGGGACTAGGAGGCCCGGGGAGCTGTTTTTT. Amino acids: CASSYSGTRRPGELFF.

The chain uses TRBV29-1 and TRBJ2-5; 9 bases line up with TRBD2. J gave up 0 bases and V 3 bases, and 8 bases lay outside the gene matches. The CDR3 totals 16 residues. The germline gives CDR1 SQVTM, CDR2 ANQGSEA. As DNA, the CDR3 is TGCAGCGTTGAGGTCCCTAGCGGGATAAACCAAGAGACCCAGTACTTC. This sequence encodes CSVEVPSGINQETQYF.

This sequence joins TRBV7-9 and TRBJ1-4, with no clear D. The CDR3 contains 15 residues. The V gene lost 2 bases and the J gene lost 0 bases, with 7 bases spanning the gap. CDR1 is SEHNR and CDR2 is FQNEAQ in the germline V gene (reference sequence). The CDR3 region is CASSLIGATNEKLFF. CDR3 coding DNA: TGTGCCAGCAGCTTAATCGGTGCAACTAATGAAAAACTGTTTTTT.

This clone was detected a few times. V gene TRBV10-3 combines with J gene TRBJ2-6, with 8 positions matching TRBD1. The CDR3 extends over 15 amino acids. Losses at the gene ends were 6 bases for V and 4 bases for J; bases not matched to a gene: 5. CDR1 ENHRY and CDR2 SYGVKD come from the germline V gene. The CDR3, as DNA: TGTGCCATCAGGGGTGACAGGGGAGGGGCCAACGTCCTGACTTTC. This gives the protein CAIRGDRGGANVLTF.

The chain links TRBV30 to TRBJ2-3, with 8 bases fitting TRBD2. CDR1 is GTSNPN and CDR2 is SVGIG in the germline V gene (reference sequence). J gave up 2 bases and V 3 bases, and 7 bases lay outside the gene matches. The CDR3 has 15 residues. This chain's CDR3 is CAWRRTSLPTDTQYF. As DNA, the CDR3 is TGTGCCTGGAGGAGGACTAGCCTTCCCACAGATACGCAGTATTTT.

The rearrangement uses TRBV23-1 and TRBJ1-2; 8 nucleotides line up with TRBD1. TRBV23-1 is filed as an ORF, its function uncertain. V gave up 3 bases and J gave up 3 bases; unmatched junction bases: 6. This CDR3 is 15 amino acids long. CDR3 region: CASSQTGEGDYGYTF. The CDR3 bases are TGCGCCAGCAGTCAGACAGGGGAAGGAGACTATGGCTACACCTTC.

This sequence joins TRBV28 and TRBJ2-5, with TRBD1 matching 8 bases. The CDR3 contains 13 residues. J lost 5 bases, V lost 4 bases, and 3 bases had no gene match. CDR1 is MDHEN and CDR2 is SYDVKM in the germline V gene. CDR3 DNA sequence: TGTGCCAGCAGTTCAGGGGGCAGGGAGACCCAGTACTTC. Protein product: CASSSGGRETQYF. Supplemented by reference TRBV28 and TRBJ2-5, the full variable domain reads DVKVTQSSRYLVKRTGEKVFLECVQDMDHENMFWYRQDPGLGLRLIYFSYDVKMKEKGDIPEGYSVSREKKERFSLILESASTNQTSMYLCASSSGGRETQYFGPGTRLLVL.